This TCR beta chain was identified during a study of shared clonotypes between healthy human individuals. Turning to the study itself: Three plates each covered CD4 naive and memory; CD8 naive two, CD8 memory one.

General study points: Tissues were not sampled, only blood, and their repertoires likely differ. Clonotypes which were not shared had lower generation probabilities than clonotypes that all four donors shared.

About this clone: The antigen is not known.

Sequencing was performed with immunoSEQ multiplex PCR; in TCRdb, only in-frame clones are kept and a portion is missing. The data show more than 2,000,000 clones, with around 90% seen just once and 0.14% held by the top ten. The clonotype was recovered from a man aged 18 to 30 in good health. Material for sequencing was naive CD4+ T cells sorted from blood. Subset here: CD45RA+ positively selected.

CDR3 in amino acids: CASSSLGGGEKLFF. The CDR3 bases are TGTGCCAGCAGTTCCCTCGGGGGCGGTGAAAAACTGTTTTTT. J is TRBJ1-4 and V is TRBV28; a possible D gene is TRBD1 (6 bases). This CDR3 region has 14 residues. Germline CDR1 MDHEN, CDR2 SYDVKM. Trimming stripped 4 bases from V and 7 bases from J, with 13 bases between.